A selection of T cell receptor beta chains follows, all from one sample in a study of breast tumors, draining lymph nodes, adjacent tissues. TCRdb reprocessed the multiplex PCR reads via MiXCR and lists one record per CDR3 protein. The profile shows about 80,000 distinct CDR3 sequences, approximately 19% of them singletons. Sequences were obtained from axillary lymph node tissue. The receptors originated from a female donor with breast cancer. Some clones in this sample may be carry-over from other donors' samples. Both conserved end residues are part of each CDR3. A D gene is named only where the DNA matches it firmly. The size of a clone is reported for some rows only, either as once, few or many, or as a class for expanded clones.

TRBJ1-4 many NA TRBV20-1 TGCAGTCCCTCTCTTTCAACTAATGAAAAACTGTTTTTT CSPSLSTNEKLFF
TRBJ2-3 many TRBD2 TRBV20-1 TGCAGTGCTAGAGGAAGCGGGAGTAGCACAGATACGCAGTATTTT CSARGSGSSTDTQYF
TRBJ2-7 many NA TRBV20-1 TGCAGTGCTAGAGATAATAGGCAGGGTAGCTACGAGCAGTACTTC CSARDNRQGSYEQYF
TRBJ2-7 many TRBD1 TRBV4-3 TGCGCCAGCAGCCAAGTATGGTCGGGACAGGGAAGTAGGTACGAGCAGTACTTC CASSQVWSGQGSRYEQYF
TRBJ2-1 many TRBD2 TRBV20-1 TGCAGTGCTAGAGAGGGTAGTGCTAGCGGGAGGCTCGATGAGCAGTTCTTC CSAREGSASGRLDEQFF
TRBJ2-7 many NA TRBV12-3/TRBV12-4 TGTGCCAGCAGCCGAACTAGTGGCCTATCCGAGCAGTACTTC CASSRTSGLSEQYF
TRBJ2-1 NA TRBD2 TRBV4-2 TGTGCCAGCAGCCAAGATCGGACTAGCGGGTACCATGAGCAGTTCTTC CASSQDRTSGYHEQFF
TRBJ1-3 NA NA TRBV3-1 TGTGCCAGCAGCCAGCAGCCGGACGCTGGAAACACCATATATTTT CASSQQPDAGNTIYF
TRBJ1-5 NA NA TRBV28 TGTGCCAGCAGTCTATCACTCGAAGGTCAGCCCCGGCATTTT CASSLSLEGQPRHF
TRBJ2-3 many TRBD1 TRBV7-9 TGTGCCAGCAGCTTAGTGGGGACAGGAAAGACAGATACGCAGTATTTT CASSLVGTGKTDTQYF
TRBJ2-3 many TRBD2 TRBV12-3/TRBV12-4 TGTGCCGGGATGGGGCCTAGCGGATTCACAGATACGCAGTATTTT CAGMGPSGFTDTQYF
TRBJ2-1 many NA TRBV7-9 TGTGCCAGCAGCTTAGCGTGGGGGCCCACCTACAATGAGCAGTTCTTC CASSLAWGPTYNEQFF
TRBJ2-7 many TRBD2 TRBV7-8 TGTGCCAGCAGCTCACTAGCGCTTAGCTCCTACGAGCAGTACTTC CASSSLALSSYEQYF
TRBJ2-6 NA TRBD1 TRBV10-1 TGCGCCAGCAGTGAGACAGGGGACCGGTCTGGGGCCAACGTCCTGACTTTC CASSETGDRSGANVLTF
TRBJ2-5 many TRBD1 TRBV11-3 TGTGCCAGCAGCTCGGGGACAGGAAGAGAGACCCAGTACTTC CASSSGTGRETQYF
TRBJ2-2 many TRBD2 TRBV7-2 TGTGCCAGCAGCTTATCGGGGGGGGCCGGGGAGCTGTTTTTT CASSLSGGAGELFF
TRBJ1-4 many NA TRBV5-6 TGTGCCAGCAGCGGCCGGGGATACTACGAAAAACTGTTTTTT CASSGRGYYEKLFF
TRBJ2-6 many NA TRBV2 TGTGCCAGCAGCGAGTTGCCTGGGGCCAACGTCCTGACTTTC CASSELPGANVLTF
TRBJ2-4 NA NA TRBV4-2 TGTGCCAGCAGCCAAGGGATGAACATTCAGTACTTC CASSQGMNIQYF
TRBJ2-3 many NA TRBV20-1 TGCAGTGCACCCCTCGTGACAGATACGCAGTATTTT CSAPLVTDTQYF
TRBJ2-1 NA NA TRBV6-4 TGTGCCAGCAGTGACTCGATCCCCGGGGGTTCTGGGGTCTACAATGAGCAGTTCTTC CASSDSIPGGSGVYNEQFF
TRBJ2-7 many NA TRBV9 TGTGCCAGCAGCGTCGGGACACAACTCTACGAGCAGTACTTC CASSVGTQLYEQYF
TRBJ2-7 many NA TRBV12-3/TRBV12-4 TGTGCCAGCAGTAGATCCGGGCCCAAGGGTAACGAGCAGTACTTC CASSRSGPKGNEQYF
TRBJ1-3 many TRBD1 TRBV7-2 TGTGCCAGCAGCCCTGGACAGGGCCCCTCCGGAAACACCATATATTTT CASSPGQGPSGNTIYF
TRBJ2-3 many NA TRBV4-1 TGCGCCAGCAGCCAAGCCAGGACGAGAGATACGCAGTATTTT CASSQARTRDTQYF
TRBJ2-7 many TRBD1 TRBV20-1 TGCAGTGCCCCACAGGACAGGGGTAGCTACGAGCAGTACTTC CSAPQDRGSYEQYF
TRBJ2-7 few NA TRBV18 TGTGCCAGCTCAACAAGACAGGCGAGCTCCTACGAGCAGTACTTC CASSTRQASSYEQYF
TRBJ2-3 many TRBD2 TRBV10-3 TGTGCCATCAGAGCGGGAGGGCCGGTAGATACGCAGTATTTT CAIRAGGPVDTQYF